Sequencing of this T cell receptor beta chain was carried out in a study of shared clonotypes between healthy human individuals. Assay used: immunoSEQ multiplex PCR; TCRdb lists only in-frame clones, some missing. The sample includes under 600,000 clones, around 79% of them seen just once. V was cut by 1 base and J by 0 bases, with 10 bases left in between. Germline values: CDR1 SGHVS, CDR2 FNYEAQ. This CDR3 spans 15 amino acids. The TCR originated in a woman aged 35 to 49 in good health. Some clones in this sample may be carry-over from other donors' samples. The V gene is TRBV7-6, the J gene TRBJ2-7; D may be TRBD1 (6 bases). Sequencing was carried out using PBMCs. CDR3 region: CASSLGGRGSYEQYF. The CDR3 DNA follows: TGTGCCAGCAGCTTAGGTGGCAGGGGCTCCTACGAGCAGTACTTC. Variable domain in full (rest from reference TRBV7-6 and TRBJ2-7): GAGVSQSPRYKVTKRGQDVALRCDPISGHVSLYWYRQALGQGPEFLTYFNYEAQQDKSGLPNDRFSAERPEGSISTLTIQRTEQRDSAMYRCASSLGGRGSYEQYFGPGTRLTVT.